Described below is a single T cell receptor (beta chain) sequence and its context. The source of the sample is a study of blood T cell repertoires in COVID-19. About the study: Both acute and convalescent COVID-19 samples were obtained from the United States, Italy and Spain. PBMCs, B-cell-depleted T cells, or T cells provided the cDNA or gDNA that made up the material.

In the original processing: Estimation of nucleated cell counts relied on the amplification of reference gene primers. Assay used: immunoSEQ multiplex PCR; TCRdb lists only in-frame clones, some missing. The DNA was the basis for D and trimming; V, J and clone size are from that table. The data contain about 68,000 clones, roughly nine tenths of them singletons. Patients in Seattle were enrolled during active infection, then followed longitudinally. In germline, CDR1 is SQVTM, CDR2 ANQGSEA. This CDR3 has 13 amino acids. J lost 2 bases, V lost 6 bases, and 5 bases had no gene match. This chain uses TRBV29-1 with TRBJ1-1, with 8 bases identical to TRBD1. Sequences were obtained from peripheral blood. The TCR originated in a man aged 50 or older with COVID-19, enrolled during active disease. For the CDR3, the DNA is TGCAGCGTAGCCGACAGGGGTAACACTGAAGCTTTCTTT. Protein: CSVADRGNTEAFF.